The 17 T cell receptor beta chains given below trace back to one sample, sequenced in a study of radiotherapy plus CTLA-4 blockade in lung cancer. Data came from immunoSEQ multiplex PCR; TCRdb stores just in-frame clones and leaves some out. The sample yields 50,000 to 75,000 clones, 77% seen once. The input for sequencing was peripheral blood, taken from a patient treated with radiotherapy plus ipilimumab. The receptor source for this set is a human donor with non-small cell lung cancer who had a complete response to radiotherapy plus ipilimumab.

As concerns this clone: This sample also contains other DNA sequences that code for the same CDR3. The chain has TRBV9 and TRBJ2-3; 7 bases fit TRBD2. J lost 1 base, V lost 2 bases, and 4 bases had no gene match. CDR1 and CDR2 (germline): SGDLS, YYNGEE. This CDR3 spans 15 amino acids. CDR3 sequence reads: CASSVGGRGTDTQYF. The CDR3 DNA reads as TGTGCCAGCAGCGTGGGTGGGAGGGGCACAGATACGCAGTATTTT.

This sequence joins TRBV7-9 and TRBJ1-1; 7 bases map to TRBD1. V shed 8 bases and J 0 bases; nucleotides not matched to a gene: 0. Germline V lookup: CDR1 SEHNR, CDR2 FQNEAQ (reference sequence). CDR3 length equals 12 residues. CDR3 nucleotides: TGTGCCAGCGACAGGGTGAACACTGAAGCTTTCTTT. Its protein is CASDRVNTEAFF.

The gene calls are TRBV7-9 and TRBJ2-6; D is perhaps TRBD1 (6 bases). V was pared by 5 bases and J by 0 bases, with 8 bases between. CDR1 SEHNR and CDR2 FQNEAQ come from the germline V gene (reference sequence). CDR3 length: 15 amino acids. CDR3 residues: CASSRGSSGANVLTF. CDR3 sequence (DNA): TGTGCCAGCAGCAGGGGGTCCTCTGGGGCCAACGTCCTGACTTTC.

The chain has TRBV27 and TRBJ2-1; D possibly corresponds to TRBD1 (5 bases). V lost 4 bases to trimming and J lost 5 bases, with 12 bases between them. Germline loops: CDR1 MNHEY, CDR2 SMNVEV (reference sequence). The CDR3 length is 14 residues. The CDR3 region is CASSYRQNNNEQFF. CDR3 sequence (DNA): TGTGCCAGCAGTTACCGACAGAACAACAATGAGCAGTTCTTC.

The chain couples TRBV4-1 to TRBJ2-3; 7 bases align to TRBD2. The CDR3 runs to 16 residues. Germline V gene sequence: CDR1 MGHRA, CDR2 YSYEKL. V shed 0 bases and J 7 bases; nucleotides not matched to a gene: 10. CDR3 nucleotide sequence: TGCGCCAGCAGCCAAGATACGCTAGCGGTTCGAAATACGCAGTATTTT. Translated: CASSQDTLAVRNTQYF.

This sequence joins TRBV7-9 and TRBJ2-2; TRBD2 aligns across 7 bases. J gave up 6 bases and V 5 bases, and 6 bases lay outside the gene matches. CDR3 size: 14 residues. Per the germline V gene, CDR1 is SEHNR and CDR2 is FQNEAQ (reference sequence). The CDR3 sequence: CASSKRGVAGELFF. The DNA for the CDR3 is TGTGCCAGCAGCAAACGGGGGGTAGCCGGGGAGCTGTTTTTT. Supplemented by reference TRBV7-9 and TRBJ2-2, the full variable domain reads DTGVSQNPRHKITKRGQNVTFRCDPISEHNRLYWYRQTLGQGPEFLTYFQNEAQLEKSRLLSDRFSAERPKGSFSTLEIQRTEQGDSAMYLCASSKRGVAGELFFGEGSRLTVL.

This sequence joins TRBV6-6 and TRBJ1-4; 7 nucleotides line up with TRBD1. The germline gives CDR1 MNHNY, CDR2 SVGAGI (reference sequence). The CDR3 is 14 residues long. The junction had 17 bases not matched to a gene; V was cut back by 7 bases and J by 15 bases. The CDR3 loop is CASITGQGEKRMFF. In DNA, the CDR3 is TGTGCCAGCATCACGGGTCAGGGGGAAAAGAGGATGTTTTTT.

V usage is TRBV7-9 and J usage is TRBJ2-1; no reliable D call. Germline V gene lookup returns CDR1 SEHNR and CDR2 FQNEAQ (reference sequence). Trimming left V 2 bases short and J 5 bases short, with 1 base between. The CDR3 is made up of 11 amino acids. CDR3 residues: CASSLNNEQFF. As DNA, the CDR3 is TGTGCCAGCAGCTTAAACAATGAGCAGTTCTTC.

The count of this clone is one. J is TRBJ1-4 and V is TRBV15, with a tentative D call TRBD1 (5 bases). Germline assignment: CDR1 LNHNV and CDR2 YYDKDF (reference sequence). V gave up 3 bases and J gave up 8 bases, with 13 bases separating them. The CDR3 totals 14 residues. The CDR3 reads CATSRSSGQEKLFF. The CDR3 coding sequence is TGTGCCACCAGCAGGTCCTCGGGGCAGGAAAAACTGTTTTTT.

V is TRBV19 and J is TRBJ2-7; possible D gene TRBD2, 5 bases. Germline CDR1 is LNHDA and CDR2 is SQIVND (reference sequence). This CDR3 region has 14 residues. V dropped 6 bases and J dropped 7 bases, with 19 bases sitting between them. In nucleotides, the CDR3 is TGTGCCAGTAGCAGAAAGGACTCTCTGAGGGAGCAGTACTTC. Translation: CASSRKDSLREQYF.

The chain uses TRBV27 and TRBJ1-4; D may be TRBD1 (5 bases). The CDR3 is made up of 13 amino acids. Trimming removed 9 bases from V and 4 bases from J, with 12 bases in between. Germline V CDR1 and CDR2: MNHEY, SMNVEV (reference sequence). DNA of the CDR3: TGTGCCAGTAGACAGTCCTTTAATGAAAAACTGTTTTTT. Translating it yields CASRQSFNEKLFF.

The chain employs TRBV4-3 and TRBJ2-3; 7 bases fit TRBD2. Germline CDR1 LGHNA, CDR2 YSLEER. The CDR3 spans 16 residues. J was trimmed by 1 base and V by 4 bases; bases with no gene match: 8. CDR3 loop: CASSRSGAGGTDTQYF. In DNA, the CDR3 is TGCGCCAGCAGCCGTAGCGGTGCGGGGGGCACAGATACGCAGTATTTT.

This sequence joins TRBV5-4 and TRBJ2-3; D might be TRBD1 or TRBD2, each matching 7 bases. Deletions cut 7 bases from V and 4 bases from J, with 13 bases between. The CDR3 loop spans 13 amino acids. CDR1 and CDR2 (germline): SGHNT, YYREEE (reference sequence). The CDR3 spells CASQGGLADTQYF. CDR3 sequence (DNA): TGTGCCAGCCAGGGGGGGCTGGCAGATACGCAGTATTTT.

This clone appeared once. This chain joins TRBV4-1 and TRBJ2-5, with 7 bases matching TRBD1. The CDR3 consists of 15 residues. Per the germline V gene, CDR1 is MGHRA and CDR2 is YSYEKL. V lost 1 base to trimming and J lost 5 bases; unmatched junction nucleotides: 7. The CDR3 loop is CASSQGQQGWETQYF. The CDR3 DNA sequence: TGCGCCAGCAGCCAAGGTCAACAGGGGTGGGAGACCCAGTACTTC.

The V and J genes are TRBV7-2 and TRBJ1-2, with D unresolved. V was shortened by 4 bases and J by 2 bases, with 11 bases between the two germline ends. CDR3 length: 14 amino acids. The germline gives CDR1 SGHTA, CDR2 FQGNSA. The CDR3 DNA reads as TGTGCCAGCAGCTCCCAGGCTCTAAACTATGGCTACACCTTC. It encodes CASSSQALNYGYTF.

CDR3 in amino acids: CASRLRAPYEQYF. CDR3 in DNA: TGTGCCAGCAGACTAAGAGCCCCCTACGAGCAGTACTTC. V and J are TRBV6-1 and TRBJ2-7; D call uncertain. V dropped 6 bases and J dropped 2 bases, with 11 bases sitting between them. Germline assignment: CDR1 MNHNS and CDR2 SASEGT. There are 13 residues in the CDR3.

This chain links TRBV7-9 with TRBJ2-2; possible D gene TRBD2, 5 bases. Germline lookup yields CDR1 SEHNR and CDR2 FQNEAQ (reference sequence). V dropped 7 bases and J dropped 7 bases, with 19 bases sitting between them. The length of the CDR3 is 15 residues. The CDR3 DNA follows: TGTGCCAGCACCAATGAGGGCGCTACGAGCGGGGAGCTGTTTTTT. The encoded protein is CASTNEGATSGELFF.